This T cell receptor beta chain derives from a study of control samples from healthy donors and cancer patients. Here immunoSEQ multiplex PCR was the method, and the copy in TCRdb shows in-frame clones only, minus some. The sample has roughly 120,000 clones, approximately 87% seen once; the top ten hold 9% to 13%. Germline assignment: CDR1 MGHDK and CDR2 SYGVNS. With 6 bases removed from V and 1 base from J, the gap between germline ends came to 9 bases. The CDR3 is made up of 13 amino acids. The clonotype was recovered from a man aged 30 to 39 in good health. Sequencing was carried out using blood. This chain uses TRBV25-1 with TRBJ1-1; a weak D match, TRBD1 (5 bases). CDR3 nucleotides: TGTGCCAGCAGCCGGGACGGGAACACTGAAGCTTTCTTT. Protein sequence: CASSRDGNTEAFF.